These 29 T cell receptor beta chains share one sample of origin, sequenced in a study of T cell clonotyping in hematopoietic cell transplantation. Time point given: recipient sample about 28 days before transplant, after cytoreduction. TCRdb keeps only in-frame clones here, not all; method: immunoSEQ multiplex PCR. The profile shows 29,000 or so clones, approximately 80% of them singletons. Here the sequenced sample was peripheral blood mononuclear cells, taken before stem cell transplant. The receptors derive from a woman aged 30 to 39 with chronic myeloid leukemia. Some clones in this sample may be carry-over from other donors' samples.

The chain combines TRBV5-1 with TRBJ2-1; a possible D gene is TRBD1 (5 bases). The V end lost 1 base, the J end lost 3 bases, and 11 bases lay between the germline ends. In germline, CDR1 is SGHRS, CDR2 YFSETQ. The CDR3 runs 15 residues. CDR3 nucleotides: TGCGCCAGCAGCTTGAAGCAGGGCGACTACAATGAGCAGTTCTTC. The encoded protein is CASSLKQGDYNEQFF.

This clone was found a few times. The chain couples TRBV7-8 to TRBJ2-7, with D perhaps TRBD1 or TRBD2 (5 bases each). The CDR3 runs to 13 residues. Germline-derived CDR1 and CDR2 are SGHVS and FQNEAQ. Between the trimmed V and J ends, which lost 5 bases and 4 bases, there was a span of 12 bases. The DNA of the CDR3 is TGTGCCAGCAGCCCGGGGCCTTATTACGAGCAGTACTTC. It is translated as CASSPGPYYEQYF. Full variable domain (missing parts from reference TRBV7-8 and TRBJ2-7): GAGVSQSPRYKVAKRGQDVALRCDPISGHVSLFWYQQALGQGPEFLTYFQNEAQLDKSGLPSDRFFAERPEGSVSTLKIQRTQQEDSAVYLCASSPGPYYEQYFGPGTRLTVT.

V usage is TRBV6-5 and J usage is TRBJ2-3; TRBD1 agrees at 7 bases. The CDR3 is 15 residues long. Unmatched junction bases numbered 18, after V lost 6 bases and J lost 12 bases. CDR1 is MNHEY and CDR2 is SVGAGI in the germline V gene. The CDR3 nucleotides are TGTGCCAGCAGGATGACAGGGTCCCCCCGCGACATTCAGTATTTT. Encoded protein: CASRMTGSPRDIQYF.

This chain links TRBV30 with TRBJ1-6; D is undetermined. The CDR3 length is 14 residues. The V gene's germline CDR1 is GTSNPN and CDR2 SVGIG (reference sequence). Between the trimmed V and J ends, which lost 4 bases and 9 bases, there was a span of 16 bases. The CDR3 loop reads CAWNTARVGSPLHF. The CDR3 coding sequence is TGTGCCTGGAACACAGCGCGGGTCGGTTCACCCCTCCACTTT.

This clone was counted between two and nine times. The chain has TRBV10-3 and TRBJ2-7; possibly TRBD1 for D (6 bases). Germline V gives CDR1 ENHRY, CDR2 SYGVKD. V lost 8 bases, J lost 5 bases, and 22 bases lay in between. This CDR3 spans 15 amino acids. The CDR3 DNA follows: TGTGCCATCCGGGACATTTTCGGGGAAGAGGACGAGCAGTACTTC. Its protein product is CAIRDIFGEEDEQYF.

This clone was seen only once. This chain links TRBV5-8 with TRBJ2-1; 14 nucleotides agree with TRBD2. The CDR3 totals 18 residues. Germline lookup yields CDR1 SGHTS and CDR2 YDEGEE. Trimming at V came to 4 bases and at J to 3 bases, leaving 9 bases not matched to a gene. CDR3 protein: CASSTGLAGGLYYNEQFF. The CDR3 DNA sequence: TGTGCCAGCAGCACTGGACTAGCGGGGGGTCTTTACTACAATGAGCAGTTCTTC.

CDR3 loop: CASSLVKGPVHTEAFF. The CDR3 bases are TGTGCCAGCAGCTTAGTCAAGGGCCCGGTCCACACTGAAGCTTTCTTT. The V call is TRBV11-2, the J call TRBJ1-1, with no clear D. V was trimmed by 1 base and J by 3 bases, leaving 15 bases between them. This CDR3 region has 16 residues. Per germline, CDR1 SGHAT and CDR2 FQNNGV.

This clone was counted once. The chain couples TRBV6-5 to TRBJ2-7; D might be TRBD2 (6 bases). Per germline, CDR1 MNHEY and CDR2 SVGAGI. V was trimmed by 5 bases and J by 7 bases, leaving 15 bases between them. There are 13 residues in the CDR3. In DNA, the CDR3 is TGTGCCAGCAGTGACCGACTAGTTGGGGAGCAGTACTTC. It yields the protein CASSDRLVGEQYF.

The chain recombines TRBV19 with TRBJ1-1; TRBD1 matches at 7 bases. The J segment lost 3 bases and the V segment lost 4 bases, leaving 8 bases of the junction unmatched. The length of the CDR3 is 15 residues. Germline V gene sequence: CDR1 LNHDA, CDR2 SQIVND (reference sequence). The CDR3 region is CASSTPGQSDTEAFF. Written as DNA, the CDR3 is TGTGCCAGTAGTACCCCGGGACAGTCGGACACTGAAGCTTTCTTT.

This chain uses TRBV2 with TRBJ1-2; D ambiguous. Trimming left V 6 bases short and J 0 bases short, with 14 bases between. CDR3 length equals 15 residues. The germline CDR1 and CDR2 sequences are SNHLY and FYNNEI. The CDR3 bases are TGTGCCAGCAGCTCTTCAACAGCCACTAACTATGGCTACACCTTC. Translating gives CASSSSTATNYGYTF.

In its sample, this clone was seen once. This chain connects TRBV2 to TRBJ2-3; D possibly matches TRBD1 or TRBD2 (6 bases each). CDR3 length: 14 residues. Deletions cut 4 bases from V and 3 bases from J, with 11 bases between. The germline V gene has CDR1 SNHLY and CDR2 FYNNEI. CDR3 DNA sequence: TGTGCCAGCAGTGGAGGGGGGTGGACAGATACGCAGTATTTT. Its translation: CASSGGGWTDTQYF.

The rearrangement joins TRBV6-1 to TRBJ1-1; D unresolved. The V end lost 0 bases, the J end lost 0 bases, and 14 bases lay between the germline ends. Per the germline V gene, CDR1 is MNHNS and CDR2 is SASEGT. The CDR3 runs to 17 residues. The CDR3: CASSEAPWVSMNTEAFF. CDR3 DNA: TGTGCCAGCAGTGAAGCGCCTTGGGTCAGTATGAACACTGAAGCTTTCTTT.

The chain joins TRBV4-2 to TRBJ1-1; D not certain. Trimming pared 4 bases from V and 2 bases from J, leaving 8 bases between. This CDR3 spans 13 amino acids. Germline CDR1 reads LGHNA; CDR2 reads YNFKEQ. CDR3 amino acids: CASSRPVNTEAFF. CDR3 in DNA: TGTGCCAGCAGCCGACCTGTAAACACTGAAGCTTTCTTT.

The rearrangement uses TRBV6-1 and TRBJ2-5; 10 bases align to TRBD1. This CDR3 is built from 16 residues. The ends lost 2 bases at V and 4 bases at J; junction bases unmatched: 7. CDR1 and CDR2 (germline): MNHNS, SASEGT. CDR3 region: CASSERDRGLSETQYF. CDR3 DNA sequence: TGTGCCAGCAGTGAAAGGGACAGGGGATTATCAGAGACCCAGTACTTC.

V is TRBV2 and J is TRBJ2-3, with 8 bases identical to TRBD2. V gave up 11 bases and J gave up 6 bases; unmatched junction bases: 19. Germline assignment: CDR1 SNHLY and CDR2 FYNNEI. The CDR3 is 16 amino acids. As DNA, the CDR3 is TGTGCCGTCGGTGGGCTAGCGGGTGTTTATTCGGATACGCAGTATTTT. Translated: CAVGGLAGVYSDTQYF. The full variable domain, rest sourced from reference TRBV2 and TRBJ2-3, is EPEVTQTPSHQVTQMGQEVILRCVPISNHLYFYWYRQILGQKVEFLVSFYNNEISEKSEIFDDQFSVERPDGSNFTLKIRSTKLEDSAMYFCAVGGLAGVYSDTQYFGPGTRLTVL.

This chain links TRBV7-2 with TRBJ1-5; tentative D call: TRBD1 (5 bases). Germline V lookup: CDR1 SGHTA, CDR2 FQGNSA. V was pared by 4 bases and J by 6 bases, with 13 bases between. There are 14 residues in the CDR3. The CDR3 spells CASSSGLGGQPQHF. CDR3 DNA: TGTGCCAGCAGCTCAGGGCTAGGCGGTCAGCCCCAGCATTTT.

J is TRBJ1-2 and V is TRBV19; D uncertain. Trimming stripped 6 bases from V and 4 bases from J, with 15 bases between. The CDR3 length is 14 residues. The germline gives CDR1 LNHDA, CDR2 SQIVND (reference sequence). CDR3 sequence reads: CASRLQPDPYGYTF. The CDR3, as DNA: TGTGCCAGTAGACTACAGCCAGACCCCTATGGCTACACCTTC.

The chain uses TRBV10-3 and TRBJ1-4, with a weak D call TRBD1 (5 bases). This CDR3 region has 15 residues. The germline CDR1 and CDR2 sequences are ENHRY and SYGVKD. V was pared by 4 bases and J by 5 bases, with 14 bases between. CDR3 in amino acids: CAISGRGTGNEKLFF. In DNA form, the CDR3 reads TGTGCCATCAGTGGTAGAGGGACGGGGAATGAAAAACTGTTTTTT.

This clone was seen a single time. This chain joins TRBV19 and TRBJ2-1; 7 positions match TRBD2. This CDR3 is built from 15 residues. The germline gives CDR1 LNHDA, CDR2 SQIVND (reference sequence). V lost 5 bases to trimming and J lost 2 bases; unmatched junction nucleotides: 6. CDR3 DNA sequence: TGTGCCAGTAGTGGGGCTAGCGGAGCCTACAATGAGCAGTTCTTC. Its protein is CASSGASGAYNEQFF.

The chain joins TRBV28 to TRBJ2-1; D gene unclear. The length of the CDR3 is 16 residues. Trimming pared 6 bases from V and 5 bases from J, leaving 20 bases between. CDR1 and CDR2 (germline): MDHEN, SYDVKM. The CDR3 is CASSSDLSSENNEQFF. As DNA, the CDR3 is TGTGCCAGCAGCTCAGATTTAAGTTCTGAGAACAATGAGCAGTTCTTC.

The chain links TRBV5-6 to TRBJ2-5, with 8 bases lining up with TRBD1. The CDR3 is 14 amino acids. Germline CDR1 reads SGHDT; CDR2 reads YYEEEE. V lost 5 bases, J lost 1 base, and 4 bases stayed unmatched. CDR3 protein: CASSKTGGQETQYF. The CDR3 DNA follows: TGTGCCAGCAGTAAAACAGGGGGCCAAGAGACCCAGTACTTC.

The chain is built from TRBV27 and TRBJ2-1; D call uncertain. Between the trimmed V and J ends, which lost 7 bases and 4 bases, there was a span of 11 bases. The germline gives CDR1 MNHEY, CDR2 SMNVEV (reference sequence). The CDR3 sequence is 13 residues long. The CDR3 reads CASKSRVYNEQFF. CDR3 nucleotide sequence: TGTGCCAGCAAAAGTCGAGTTTACAATGAGCAGTTCTTC.

This sequence joins TRBV5-1 and TRBJ2-3, with a possible D match to TRBD1 (6 bases). There are 16 residues in the CDR3. Germline loops: CDR1 SGHRS, CDR2 YFSETQ. Trimming took 0 bases from V and 0 from J, leaving 11 bases between them. The CDR3 bases are TGCGCCAGCAGCTTGGGGCAGGGGTTTAGCACAGATACGCAGTATTTT. It yields the protein CASSLGQGFSTDTQYF. Using reference TRBV5-1 and TRBJ2-3 for the parts outside the CDR3, the full variable domain is KAGVTQTPRYLIKTRGQQVTLSCSPISGHRSVSWYQQTPGQGLQFLFEYFSETQRNKGNFPGRFSGRQFSNSRSEMNVSTLELGDSALYLCASSLGQGFSTDTQYFGPGTRLTVL.

The rearrangement joins TRBV10-1 to TRBJ2-7; a possible D gene is TRBD2 (5 bases). Per germline, CDR1 WNHNN and CDR2 SYGVQD (reference sequence). Trimming removed 8 bases from V and 12 bases from J, with 14 bases in between. The CDR3 loop spans 10 amino acids. CDR3 bases: TGCGCCAGCTGCGGCGACTATGCGTACTTC. It translates to CASCGDYAYF.

This clone was counted a few times. An end of the junction does not agree with germline; a read error may underlie this. The rearrangement links TRBV7-6 to TRBJ2-3, with 7 positions matching TRBD2. Germline-derived CDR1 and CDR2 are SGHVS and FNYEAQ. The CDR3 covers 16 residues. The CDR3 region has the DNA TGCGCCAGCAGCTTAAGCGGGGCCCCTAGCACAGATACGCAGTATTTT. Its translation is CASSLSGAPSTDTQYF.

The V gene is TRBV10-2, the J gene TRBJ1-2; D might be TRBD1 (6 bases). CDR1 and CDR2 from the germline V gene are WSHSY and SAAADI. This CDR3 is built from 15 residues. With 7 bases removed from V and 4 bases from J, the gap between germline ends came to 19 bases. The chain's CDR3 is CASNTGQKPRYGYTF. DNA of the CDR3: TGCGCCAGCAACACCGGACAGAAACCACGCTATGGCTACACCTTC.

The table lists this clone with a few counts. The genes are TRBV12-5 and TRBJ2-2; 10 nucleotides line up with TRBD2. With 10 bases clipped from V and 1 base from J, the junction kept 6 bases outside the gene matches. Germline assignment: CDR1 LGHNT and CDR2 FRNRAP. The CDR3 covers 15 residues. The CDR3: CAIYKRGGNTGELFF. In DNA form, the CDR3 reads TGTGCTATATACAAGCGGGGGGGGAACACCGGGGAGCTGTTTTTT.

CDR3: CSARGNEKLFF. The DNA of the CDR3 is TGCAGTGCTAGAGGAAATGAAAAACTGTTTTTT. J is TRBJ1-4 and V is TRBV20-1, with D unclear. With 1 base removed from V and 5 bases from J, the gap between germline ends came to 2 bases. CDR1 and CDR2 (germline): DFQATT, SNEGSKA (reference sequence). The CDR3 is 11 amino acids.

This clone has more than one count but fewer than ten. The V and J genes are TRBV2 and TRBJ2-2; maybe TRBD1 (6 bases). The V end lost 2 bases, the J end lost 5 bases, and 12 bases lay between the germline ends. This CDR3 has 15 residues. Germline V gives CDR1 SNHLY, CDR2 FYNNEI. The CDR3 reads CASSEQDSETGELFF. The DNA for the CDR3 is TGTGCCAGCAGTGAACAGGACAGCGAGACCGGGGAGCTGTTTTTT.